This is a list of T cell receptor beta chains from one sample in a study of T cell responses to AZD1222 COVID-19 vaccine. The repertoire was sequenced with immunoSEQ multiplex PCR; TCRdb's copy has only in-frame clones and lacks some. The profile covers over 100,000 clones, with 91% appearing a single time and 4.5% taken by the ten largest. Sequences were derived from peripheral blood, sampled on day 0 of AZD1222 vaccination. These TCRs come from an adult in good health. The CDR3 runs from the conserved cysteine through the conserved F or W. D genes are given only for firm matches. The size of a clone is reported for some rows only, either as once, few or many, or as a class for expanded clones.

V gene	J gene	D gene	clone size	CDR3 protein	CDR3 DNA
TRBV2	TRBJ1-2	.	.	CASSEVLARGYTF	TGTGCCAGCAGTGAAGTTCTGGCTCGCGGCTACACCTTC
TRBV24-1	TRBJ1-2	.	.	CATTTDGYGYTF	TGTGCCACCACGACGGACGGCTATGGCTACACCTTC
TRBV19	TRBJ1-5	.	.	CASSIQWSNQPQHF	TGTGCCAGTAGTATCCAATGGAGCAATCAGCCCCAGCATTTT
TRBV30	TRBJ1-2	.	.	CAWTSNYGYTF	TGTGCCTGGACCAGTAACTATGGCTACACCTTC
TRBV9	TRBJ2-3	TRBD1	.	CASSVKTTRPGGDTQYF	TGTGCCAGCAGCGTAAAGACGACCCGGCCAGGGGGAGATACGCAGTATTTT
TRBV2	TRBJ2-7	TRBD1	.	CASSEQGGTGEF	TGTGCCAGCAGTGAACAGGGCGGGACAGGAGAATTC
TRBV14	TRBJ1-1	.	.	CASSQVEGKSEAFF	TGTGCCAGCAGCCAAGTCGAAGGGAAGTCTGAAGCTTTCTTT
TRBV5-1	TRBJ1-2	.	.	CASSLVWGDYGYTF	TGCGCCAGCAGCTTGGTATGGGGGGACTATGGCTACACCTTC
TRBV7-2	TRBJ1-6	.	.	CASSSNDRVNSPLHF	TGTGCCAGCAGCTCAAATGACAGAGTTAATTCACCCCTCCACTTT
TRBV9	TRBJ1-1	.	once	CASSVVAAGDTEAFF	TGTGCCAGCAGCGTAGTTGCGGCGGGGGACACTGAAGCTTTCTTT
TRBV12-3/TRBV12-4	TRBJ1-3	.	.	CASSPNSGNTIYF	TGTGCCAGCAGTCCGAACTCTGGAAACACCATATATTTT
TRBV5-4	TRBJ2-5	.	.	CASSLDPGAETQYF	TGTGCCAGCAGCTTGGATCCAGGGGCAGAGACCCAGTACTTC
TRBV7-8	TRBJ2-1	.	.	CASSLSDSYLYNEQFF	TGTGCCAGCAGCTTAAGCGACAGTTACCTCTACAATGAGCAGTTCTTC
TRBV28	TRBJ2-7	.	once	CASSSPTGGQYYEQYF	TGTGCCAGCAGTTCTCCAACGGGGGGACAATACTACGAGCAGTACTTC
TRBV6-2/TRBV6-3	TRBJ1-3	TRBD1	once	CASSPTGDNSGNTIYF	TGTGCCAGCAGCCCTACAGGGGACAACTCTGGAAACACCATATATTTT
TRBV27	TRBJ2-5	TRBD2	.	CASSLLSGGYQETQYF	TGTGCCAGCAGTTTATTAAGCGGGGGTTACCAAGAGACCCAGTACTTC
TRBV7-9	TRBJ2-7	.	.	CASSLGGPYEQYF	TGTGCCAGCAGCTTGGGGGGGCCCTACGAGCAGTACTTC
TRBV19	TRBJ1-1	TRBD1	.	CASSIGVTGGRRNTEAFF	TGTGCCAGTAGTATAGGAGTGACAGGGGGCCGTAGGAACACTGAAGCTTTCTTT
TRBV5-6	TRBJ2-5	TRBD1	.	CASSGTGGHQETQYF	TGTGCCAGCAGCGGAACAGGGGGTCACCAAGAGACCCAGTACTTC
TRBV5-1	TRBJ1-2	.	.	CASSEATGRNFF	TGCGCCAGCAGCGAGGCGACCGGGAGAAACTTCTTC
TRBV7-9	TRBJ1-6	.	.	CASSPQGTYNSPLHF	TGTGCCAGCAGCCCGCAGGGGACCTATAATTCACCCCTCCACTTT
TRBV5-6	TRBJ1-6	TRBD1	.	CASSPDRGLGNSPLHF	TGTGCCAGCAGCCCGGACAGGGGATTGGGAAATTCACCCCTCCACTTT
TRBV6-2/TRBV6-3	TRBJ2-1	TRBD2	.	CASSQGLAGGHEQFF	TGTGCCAGCAGCCAGGGACTAGCGGGGGGGCATGAGCAGTTCTTC
TRBV6-5	TRBJ1-2	.	few	CASSLSGGGYTF	TGTGCCAGCAGTCTCTCCGGGGGCGGCTACACCTTC